Below, 6 T cell receptor beta chains from the same sample are listed, as sequenced in a study of T cell responses to AZD1222 COVID-19 vaccine (dated by TCRdb to about 2021). Library preparation employed the immunoSEQ multiplex PCR assay. TCRdb re-hosts the immuneACCESS table, in-frame sequences only. Its copies lack some clones; in the studies checked, an unresolved V gene accounts for under half of them, and the cause for the rest is not known. The sample includes about 100,000 clones, with roughly 84% observed a single time. The ten most abundant clones make up around 3.2% of the sample. The label giving this sample's time point can be read as: baseline before first vaccination. The sequencing used peripheral blood, collected on day 0 of AZD1222 vaccination. These receptors were obtained from an adult in good health.

V gene TRBV18 combines with J gene TRBJ2-1; 10 bases agree with TRBD2. The CDR3 is 14 residues long. J lost 7 bases, V lost 5 bases, and 5 bases had no gene match. Germline CDR1 is KGHSH and CDR2 is LQKENI. This chain's CDR3 is CASSGAGGLNEQFF. The CDR3 DNA reads TGTGCCAGCTCAGGAGCGGGGGGGTTAAATGAGCAGTTCTTC.

V gene TRBV7-3 combines with J gene TRBJ2-2, with D unresolved. Germline V lookup: CDR1 SGHTA, CDR2 FQGTGA. The CDR3 covers 12 residues. Trimming removed 3 bases at V and 7 bases at J, with 6 bases between. The CDR3 sequence: CASSFSRGELFF. The CDR3 DNA sequence: TGTGCCAGCAGCTTCAGTCGCGGGGAGCTGTTTTTT.

This chain joins TRBV6-5 and TRBJ1-1; a possible D gene is TRBD1 (5 bases). Germline values: CDR1 MNHEY, CDR2 SVGAGI. V was trimmed by 2 bases and J by 2 bases, leaving 9 bases between them. CDR3 size: 14 residues. Here the CDR3 reads CASSYVQGNTEAFF. In DNA, the CDR3 is TGTGCCAGCAGTTACGTTCAGGGCAACACTGAAGCTTTCTTT.

The genes are TRBV6-6 and TRBJ2-7, with TRBD1 as a possible D gene (5 bases). Germline values: CDR1 MNHNY, CDR2 SVGAGI (reference sequence). This CDR3 contains 14 residues. Trimming left V 0 bases short and J 9 bases short, with 15 bases between. The CDR3 DNA follows: TGTGCCAGCAGTTACTCTCAGCAGGGTTTAGGGCAGTACTTC. Amino acids: CASSYSQQGLGQYF.

The chain is built from TRBV5-1 and TRBJ2-7; D possibly corresponds to TRBD2 (6 bases). V was shortened by 0 bases and J by 3 bases, with 10 bases between the two germline ends. Germline lookup yields CDR1 SGHRS and CDR2 YFSETQ. The CDR3 covers 14 residues. The chain's CDR3 is CASSLEGTFYEQYF. The CDR3 DNA sequence: TGCGCCAGCAGCTTGGAGGGGACTTTCTACGAGCAGTACTTC.

This clone was detected once. The chain combines TRBV27 with TRBJ1-2; D gene uncertain. Trimming took 6 bases from V and 4 from J, leaving 18 bases between them. The CDR3 covers 15 residues. Germline-derived CDR1 and CDR2 are MNHEY and SMNVEV (reference sequence). The CDR3 reads CASSARAHLFYGYTF. CDR3 bases: TGTGCCAGCAGCGCGCGGGCGCATCTTTTCTATGGCTACACCTTC.